This is a list of T cell receptor beta chains from one sample in a study of blood T cell repertoires in COVID-19. TCRdb keeps only in-frame clones here, not all; method: immunoSEQ multiplex PCR. The repertoire holds 60,000 to 80,000 clones, over 75% seen once, with less than 5.5% in the top ten. Sequencing input: peripheral blood. These receptors were obtained from a human donor in a cohort sampled during active COVID-19. Each CDR3 is given with its conserved first and last residue. Each record gives: CDR3 length, clone size, V gene, D gene, J gene, CDR3 DNA, CDR3 protein. The D gene is left open where the match is weak. The size field is filled for only some rows; it gives once, few, many or a size class.

len: 14; abundance: few; v_gene: TRBV6-2/TRBV6-3; d_gene: TRBD1; j_gene: TRBJ1-2; CDR3nt: TGTGCCAGCAGTTTTTCAGGGGGACACTATGGCTACACCTTC; CDR3aa: CASSFSGGHYGYTF
len: 15; abundance: -; v_gene: TRBV7-2; d_gene: TRBD2; j_gene: TRBJ2-5; CDR3nt: TGTGCCAGCAGCGCAAATAGCGGGGGTCGAGAGACCCAGTACTTC; CDR3aa: CASSANSGGRETQYF
len: 14; abundance: -; v_gene: TRBV2; d_gene: -; j_gene: TRBJ1-1; CDR3nt: TGTGCCAGCAGAAGCTTCGGGGGGCGGACTGAAGCTTTCTTT; CDR3aa: CASRSFGGRTEAFF
len: 15; abundance: -; v_gene: TRBV28; d_gene: -; j_gene: TRBJ2-7; CDR3nt: TGTGCCAGCAGAATCCAGGGGAGCCTCTCCTACGAGCAGTACTTC; CDR3aa: CASRIQGSLSYEQYF
len: 15; abundance: once; v_gene: TRBV7-2; d_gene: TRBD2; j_gene: TRBJ2-3; CDR3nt: TGTGCCAGCAGCTTAGTGGGGACTAGCCCAGATACGCAGTATTTT; CDR3aa: CASSLVGTSPDTQYF
len: 14; abundance: -; v_gene: TRBV7-2; d_gene: TRBD1; j_gene: TRBJ1-4; CDR3nt: TGTGCCAGCAGCTTTGGGACAGGGAGGGAAAAACTGTTTTTT; CDR3aa: CASSFGTGREKLFF
len: 14; abundance: medium-sized; v_gene: TRBV7-9; d_gene: -; j_gene: TRBJ1-2; CDR3nt: TGTGCCAGCAGCTTGGACAGCCGGGCCGGAGGCTACACCTTC; CDR3aa: CASSLDSRAGGYTF
len: 17; abundance: -; v_gene: TRBV6-2/TRBV6-3; d_gene: TRBD2; j_gene: TRBJ2-3; CDR3nt: TGTGCCAGCAGTTACTCCCAACCGGGACTAGCCTTAGATACGCAGTATTTT; CDR3aa: CASSYSQPGLALDTQYF
len: 15; abundance: -; v_gene: TRBV18; d_gene: TRBD2; j_gene: TRBJ2-7; CDR3nt: TGTGCCAGCTCACGCAGCGGGGCCAACACCTACGAGCAGTACTTC; CDR3aa: CASSRSGANTYEQYF
len: 13; abundance: -; v_gene: TRBV10-2; d_gene: TRBD1; j_gene: TRBJ1-2; CDR3nt: TGCGCCAGCAGTGCCGGGACAGCCTATGGCTACACCTTC; CDR3aa: CASSAGTAYGYTF
len: 15; abundance: once; v_gene: TRBV7-9; d_gene: -; j_gene: TRBJ2-1; CDR3nt: TGTGCCAGCAGCTCCCAGCGGCCTGGCTACAATGAGCAGTTCTTC; CDR3aa: CASSSQRPGYNEQFF
len: 15; abundance: -; v_gene: TRBV5-1; d_gene: -; j_gene: TRBJ2-2; CDR3nt: TGCGCCAGCAGCGGGGGCAGGGTTGACACCGGGGAGCTGTTTTTT; CDR3aa: CASSGGRVDTGELFF
len: 15; abundance: -; v_gene: TRBV3-1/TRBV3-2; d_gene: -; j_gene: TRBJ2-2; CDR3nt: TGTGCCAGCAGCCGGGGCGGGACTAACACCGGGGAGCTGTTTTTT; CDR3aa: CASSRGGTNTGELFF
len: 13; abundance: -; v_gene: TRBV18; d_gene: -; j_gene: TRBJ2-5; CDR3nt: TGTGCCAGCTCACCACTTCGCCAAGAGACCCAGTACTTC; CDR3aa: CASSPLRQETQYF
len: 13; abundance: -; v_gene: TRBV18; d_gene: TRBD1; j_gene: TRBJ2-7; CDR3nt: TGTGCCAGCTCACCAAGGGACAGGGACGAGCAGTACTTC; CDR3aa: CASSPRDRDEQYF
len: 16; abundance: -; v_gene: TRBV7-3; d_gene: TRBD1; j_gene: TRBJ2-6; CDR3nt: TGTGCCAGCAGCGCGGACAGGGGCGCTGGGGCCAACGTCCTGACTTTC; CDR3aa: CASSADRGAGANVLTF
len: 14; abundance: -; v_gene: TRBV10-1; d_gene: -; j_gene: TRBJ2-3; CDR3nt: TGCGCCAGCACGCCGGGAATGGGCAGAGATACGCAGTATTTT; CDR3aa: CASTPGMGRDTQYF
len: 13; abundance: -; v_gene: TRBV19; d_gene: -; j_gene: TRBJ1-2; CDR3nt: TGTGCCAGTAGTTGGGCGGGGGCCACTTGGTACACCTTC; CDR3aa: CASSWAGATWYTF
len: 16; abundance: once; v_gene: TRBV19; d_gene: -; j_gene: TRBJ1-1; CDR3nt: TGTGCCAGTAGCCCTTACGGGGAACTCCTGAACACTGAAGCTTTCTTT; CDR3aa: CASSPYGELLNTEAFF
len: 14; abundance: -; v_gene: TRBV7-9; d_gene: TRBD1; j_gene: TRBJ1-6; CDR3nt: TGTGCCAGCAGCTTAGCGGGACAGGAATCACCCCTCCACTTT; CDR3aa: CASSLAGQESPLHF
len: 13; abundance: -; v_gene: TRBV3-1/TRBV3-2; d_gene: -; j_gene: TRBJ2-2; CDR3nt: TGTGCCAGCAGCCATGGGACATCCGGGGAGCTGTTTTTT; CDR3aa: CASSHGTSGELFF
len: 18; abundance: -; v_gene: TRBV5-4; d_gene: TRBD1; j_gene: TRBJ2-3; CDR3nt: TGTGCCAGCAGACACCTAGGACAGGGAACGGGGATTAGAGATACGCAGTATTTT; CDR3aa: CASRHLGQGTGIRDTQYF
len: 14; abundance: -; v_gene: TRBV20-1; d_gene: TRBD2; j_gene: TRBJ2-1; CDR3nt: TGCAGTGCTAGTGGGGAGGGAGCGGGGCCTGAGCAGTTCTTC; CDR3aa: CSASGEGAGPEQFF
len: 17; abundance: -; v_gene: TRBV5-5; d_gene: TRBD1; j_gene: TRBJ1-4; CDR3nt: TGTGCCAGCAGCTCCCAGACAGGGGAAATGACTAATGAAAAACTGTTTTTT; CDR3aa: CASSSQTGEMTNEKLFF
len: 15; abundance: -; v_gene: TRBV5-6; d_gene: -; j_gene: TRBJ1-4; CDR3nt: TGTGCCAGCAGCCCCCTGGACAGCCTTAATGAAAAACTGTTTTTT; CDR3aa: CASSPLDSLNEKLFF
len: 15; abundance: -; v_gene: TRBV4-1; d_gene: TRBD1; j_gene: TRBJ1-1; CDR3nt: TGCGCCAGCAGCACCAGACAGGGACCTAGAACTGAAGCTTTCTTT; CDR3aa: CASSTRQGPRTEAFF
len: 16; abundance: -; v_gene: TRBV6-5; d_gene: TRBD2; j_gene: TRBJ2-5; CDR3nt: TGTGCCAGCAGTTACGGGGCAGCGGGAGGGCCGAAGACCCAGTACTTC; CDR3aa: CASSYGAAGGPKTQYF
len: 13; abundance: -; v_gene: TRBV15; d_gene: -; j_gene: TRBJ2-5; CDR3nt: TGTGCCACCAGCAGAGTTGGGCCGGAGACCCAGTACTTC; CDR3aa: CATSRVGPETQYF
len: 17; abundance: -; v_gene: TRBV7-9; d_gene: -; j_gene: TRBJ2-3; CDR3nt: TGTGCCAGCAGCTTAGGCGGGGCCCATTTTAGCACAGATACGCAGTATTTT; CDR3aa: CASSLGGAHFSTDTQYF
len: 19; abundance: -; v_gene: TRBV11-2; d_gene: TRBD1; j_gene: TRBJ2-7; CDR3nt: TGTGCCAGCAGTCCCCTCCGCCGGGACAGAGGTAAAGTGAGGAACGAGCAGTACTTC; CDR3aa: CASSPLRRDRGKVRNEQYF
len: 14; abundance: -; v_gene: TRBV7-9; d_gene: -; j_gene: TRBJ1-4; CDR3nt: TGTGCCAGCAGCCAAGGGATAGCGCGGGAAAAACTGTTTTTT; CDR3aa: CASSQGIAREKLFF
len: 15; abundance: -; v_gene: TRBV5-4; d_gene: -; j_gene: TRBJ2-5; CDR3nt: TGTGCCAGCAGCTTTCTCGGCCAGGGCGTAGAGACCCAGTACTTC; CDR3aa: CASSFLGQGVETQYF
len: 13; abundance: -; v_gene: TRBV28; d_gene: -; j_gene: TRBJ2-7; CDR3nt: TGTGCCAGCAGAATAGCGGCCTCCTACGAGCAGTACTTC; CDR3aa: CASRIAASYEQYF
len: 15; abundance: -; v_gene: TRBV7-3; d_gene: TRBD1; j_gene: TRBJ2-1; CDR3nt: TGTGCCAGCAGCTTATTACAGGGGAAGGGCAATGAGCAGTTCTTC; CDR3aa: CASSLLQGKGNEQFF
len: 15; abundance: few; v_gene: TRBV7-8; d_gene: -; j_gene: TRBJ2-7; CDR3nt: TGTGCCAGCAGCTTAGTAGGAGGGCAGATCTACGAGCAGTACTTC; CDR3aa: CASSLVGGQIYEQYF
len: 14; abundance: -; v_gene: TRBV6-5; d_gene: -; j_gene: TRBJ1-5; CDR3nt: TGTGCCAGCAGTTACTCCCGGACAACCAAGCCCCAGCATTTT; CDR3aa: CASSYSRTTKPQHF
len: 14; abundance: -; v_gene: TRBV13; d_gene: TRBD1; j_gene: TRBJ1-2; CDR3nt: TGTGCCAGCAGACAGGACAGGGGCGACTATGGCTACACCTTC; CDR3aa: CASRQDRGDYGYTF
len: 14; abundance: -; v_gene: TRBV7-2; d_gene: TRBD1; j_gene: TRBJ1-2; CDR3nt: TGTGCCAGCAGCCCCAGACAGGGGCGGTATGGCTACACCTTC; CDR3aa: CASSPRQGRYGYTF
len: 16; abundance: -; v_gene: TRBV2; d_gene: -; j_gene: TRBJ1-6; CDR3nt: TGTGCCAGCAGTGAAGTCGGCGGGTACTATAATTCACCCCTCCACTTT; CDR3aa: CASSEVGGYYNSPLHF
len: 15; abundance: -; v_gene: TRBV11-2; d_gene: -; j_gene: TRBJ2-1; CDR3nt: TGTGCCAGCAGCTTAGATCTGGGCAGGGCCAATGAGCAGTTCTTC; CDR3aa: CASSLDLGRANEQFF
len: 13; abundance: -; v_gene: TRBV15; d_gene: -; j_gene: TRBJ1-1; CDR3nt: TGTGCCACCAGCAGAGATCGCGGGGATCGAGCTTTCTTT; CDR3aa: CATSRDRGDRAFF
len: 14; abundance: -; v_gene: TRBV7-8; d_gene: -; j_gene: TRBJ2-2; CDR3nt: TGTGCCAGCCGAAGACTAGATGGTACCGGGGAGCTGTTTTTT; CDR3aa: CASRRLDGTGELFF
len: 15; abundance: -; v_gene: TRBV4-2; d_gene: -; j_gene: TRBJ1-6; CDR3nt: TGTGCCAGCAGTATCGATAAACGGGGTAATTCACCCCTCCACTTT; CDR3aa: CASSIDKRGNSPLHF
len: 15; abundance: -; v_gene: TRBV12-5; d_gene: TRBD1; j_gene: TRBJ1-1; CDR3nt: TGTGCTAGTGGCCCTCCTAGACAGGGGGGAACTGAAGCTTTCTTT; CDR3aa: CASGPPRQGGTEAFF
len: 14; abundance: -; v_gene: TRBV15; d_gene: TRBD2; j_gene: TRBJ2-1; CDR3nt: TGTGCCACCAGACCACTAGCGGGGGACAATGAGCAGTTCTTC; CDR3aa: CATRPLAGDNEQFF
len: 17; abundance: -; v_gene: TRBV7-2; d_gene: -; j_gene: TRBJ2-5; CDR3nt: TGTGCCAGCAGCCCCGCCGGGGGTACCGACCCGAGGGAGACCCAGTACTTC; CDR3aa: CASSPAGGTDPRETQYF
len: 16; abundance: -; v_gene: TRBV19; d_gene: -; j_gene: TRBJ1-6; CDR3nt: TGTGCCAGTAGTATTTCGGGGGAAGCCCTTAATTCACCCCTCCACTTT; CDR3aa: CASSISGEALNSPLHF
len: 19; abundance: -; v_gene: TRBV3-1/TRBV3-2; d_gene: TRBD2; j_gene: TRBJ2-6; CDR3nt: TGTGCCAGCAGACCCGGGAGGCAGGGTAAGAGGACTGGGGCCAACGTCCTGACTTTC; CDR3aa: CASRPGRQGKRTGANVLTF
len: 15; abundance: -; v_gene: TRBV11-2; d_gene: -; j_gene: TRBJ2-7; CDR3nt: TGTGCCAGCAGCTTAGGGCCGGGACACGGCTACGAGCAGTACTTC; CDR3aa: CASSLGPGHGYEQYF
len: 15; abundance: -; v_gene: TRBV7-9; d_gene: -; j_gene: TRBJ1-6; CDR3nt: TGTGCCAGCAGCTTAGTTGGGGCAGGGGCTTCACCCCTCCACTTT; CDR3aa: CASSLVGAGASPLHF
len: 14; abundance: -; v_gene: TRBV11-2; d_gene: -; j_gene: TRBJ2-7; CDR3nt: TGTGCCAGCAGCTTTGACAGGAGCTCCTACGAGCAGTACTTC; CDR3aa: CASSFDRSSYEQYF